This entry lists 15 T cell receptor beta chains sequenced from one sample in a study of T cell responses to AZD1222 COVID-19 vaccine (dated by TCRdb to 2020 to 2023). Library construction relied on the immunoSEQ multiplex PCR assay. This immuneACCESS table, as held by TCRdb, lists in-frame sequences with V and J called but not all clones. Of the missing ones, under half trace to an unresolved V gene in checked studies; the others have no known cause. The sample yields 75,000 to 90,000 clones; around 90% were counted once. The ten largest clonotypes hold under 2.5% of the sample. Read against the paper, the sample's time point label means: baseline before first vaccination. The specimen comprised peripheral blood, sampled on day 0 of AZD1222 vaccination. The receptors were gathered from an adult in good health.

The chain combines TRBV4-1 with TRBJ2-3; TRBD2 is a possible D gene (5 bases). This CDR3 has 13 residues. Trimming took off 9 bases at V and 4 bases at J, with 14 bases between the two ends. Germline V gives CDR1 MGHRA, CDR2 YSYEKL. CDR3 DNA sequence: TGCGCCAGTGGAAGGGAGCCCGCAGATACGCAGTATTTT. This codes for CASGREPADTQYF.

This chain uses TRBV10-1 with TRBJ2-1; TRBD2 matches at 9 bases. CDR3 length: 15 amino acids. CDR1 WNHNN and CDR2 SYGVQD come from the germline V gene (reference sequence). After removal of 3 bases from V and 4 bases from J, the junction contained 4 bases not matched to a gene. DNA of the CDR3: TGCGCCAGCAGTGATGTTAGCGGGAGTTACAATGAGCAGTTCTTC. It is translated as CASSDVSGSYNEQFF.

This clone was seen a single time. The chain joins TRBV19 to TRBJ2-1; 7 nucleotides match TRBD1. The CDR3 totals 14 residues. J lost 7 bases, V lost 4 bases, and 7 bases had no gene match. Germline CDR1 LNHDA, CDR2 SQIVND (reference sequence). CDR3 loop: CASSTDRERNEQFF. The CDR3 bases are TGTGCCAGTAGTACCGACAGGGAGCGGAATGAGCAGTTCTTC.

The chain employs TRBV5-5 and TRBJ2-7, with D uncertain. Trimming shortened V by 7 bases and J by 3 bases, and 8 bases separated the two germline ends. CDR3 size: 11 residues. CDR1 and CDR2 (germline): SGHKS, YYEKEE (reference sequence). The DNA of the CDR3 is TGTGCCAGCGGAACCTTCTACGAGCAGTACTTC. It codes for CASGTFYEQYF.

This sequence joins TRBV24-1 and TRBJ2-3, with D possibly matching TRBD2 (6 bases). The V gene lost 9 bases and the J gene lost 4 bases, with 13 bases spanning the gap. In germline, CDR1 is KGHDR, CDR2 SFDVKD. This CDR3 contains 13 residues. The CDR3 DNA follows: TGTGCCACCGAGGGAGGAATATCAGATACGCAGTATTTT. It specifies CATEGGISDTQYF.

This clone was seen a single time. The chain has TRBV29-1 and TRBJ1-1; D unresolved. The CDR3 has 12 residues. CDR1 is SQVTM and CDR2 is ANQGSEA in the germline V gene. V was shortened by 3 bases and J by 1 base, with 6 bases between the two germline ends. CDR3 sequence (DNA): TGCAGCGTTGACAAGGAGAACACTGAAGCTTTCTTT. Translating gives CSVDKENTEAFF. Filled out from reference TRBV29-1 and TRBJ1-1, the complete variable domain reads SAVISQKPSRDICQRGTSLTIQCQVDSQVTMMFWYRQQPGQSLTLIATANQGSEATYESGFVIDKFPISRPNLTFSTLTVSNMSPEDSSIYLCSVDKENTEAFFGQGTRLTVV.

The rearrangement links TRBV6-2 or TRBV6-3 to TRBJ2-7; D possibly uses TRBD1 or TRBD2 (5 bases each). V gave up 2 bases and J gave up 3 bases, with 8 bases separating them. The CDR3 runs to 13 residues. Germline values: CDR1 MNHEY, CDR2 SVGEGT. CDR3 DNA sequence: TGTGCCAGCAGTTACGGGACCCACTACGAGCAGTACTTC. Translated: CASSYGTHYEQYF.

The J gene is TRBJ2-1, the V gene TRBV5-4, with 8 nucleotides matching TRBD2. The germline V gene encodes CDR1 SGHNT and CDR2 YYREEE (reference sequence). There are 15 residues in the CDR3. Trimming cost V 2 bases and J 4 bases; bases outside gene matches: 5. The CDR3 protein is CASSFSSGLYNEQFF. The CDR3 region has the DNA TGTGCCAGCAGCTTTTCTAGCGGGCTTTACAATGAGCAGTTCTTC.

This sequence joins TRBV5-5 and TRBJ2-7; D uncertain. V dropped 1 base and J dropped 0 bases, with 11 bases sitting between them. In germline, CDR1 is SGHKS, CDR2 YYEKEE (reference sequence). CDR3 length equals 15 residues. This chain's CDR3 is CASSLWEGNSYEQYF. The DNA of the CDR3 is TGTGCCAGCAGCTTGTGGGAAGGGAACTCCTACGAGCAGTACTTC. Full variable domain (missing parts from reference TRBV5-5 and TRBJ2-7): DAGVTQSPTHLIKTRGQQVTLRCSPISGHKSVSWYQQVLGQGPQFIFQYYEKEERGRGNFPDRFSARQFPNYSSELNVNALLLGDSALYLCASSLWEGNSYEQYFGPGTRLTVT.

This chain joins TRBV2 and TRBJ1-2; D is unresolved. Germline CDR1 and CDR2: SNHLY and FYNNEI. Deletions cut 8 bases from V and 4 bases from J, with 14 bases between. The CDR3 sequence is 13 residues long. The CDR3 DNA follows: TGTGCCAGCGTGGTAGGATTGACCTATGGCTACACCTTC. It yields the protein CASVVGLTYGYTF.

As for this clone: One end of the junction is discordant with germline, which a read error may explain. The DNA for the CDR3 is TGTGCTAGCAGACCCTCGGTGGACAGGGGGCGTTCCTACGAGCAGTACTTC. The encoded protein is CASRPSVDRGRSYEQYF. V gene TRBV7-7 combines with J gene TRBJ2-7; TRBD1 matches at 11 bases. The CDR3 consists of 17 residues. Per germline, CDR1 SSHAT and CDR2 FNYEAQ (reference sequence).

The gene calls are TRBV5-6 and TRBJ2-3; TRBD2 matches 12 bases. The CDR3 loop spans 17 amino acids. The V gene's germline CDR1 is SGHDT and CDR2 YYEEEE. J was trimmed by 2 bases and V by 0 bases; bases with no gene match: 4. In DNA form, the CDR3 reads TGTGCCAGCAGCTTGGTCGGACTAGCGGGATACACAGATACGCAGTATTTT. It specifies CASSLVGLAGYTDTQYF.

On this clone itself: A junction end diverges from the germline sequence, so it may reflect a read error. The rearrangement links TRBV2 to TRBJ2-7; D ambiguous. The germline V gene has CDR1 SNHLY and CDR2 FYNNEI. The CDR3 length is 14 residues. CDR3 sequence (DNA): TGTGCCAGCAGCGCTCCTGGACGCCGCTACGAGCAGCACTTC. Amino acids: CASSAPGRRYEQHF.

The V call is TRBV7-2, the J call TRBJ1-1, with TRBD1 matching over 7 bases. Germline CDR1 reads SGHTA; CDR2 reads FQGNSA. V trimming: 6 bases; J trimming: 10 bases; junction bases outside the gene matches: 8. The CDR3 consists of 12 residues. The DNA of the CDR3 is TGTGCCAGCAGGCGATTAGGGGGCGCAGCTTTCTTT. It translates to CASRRLGGAAFF.

This clone was found once. V is TRBV6-5 and J is TRBJ1-1; D call uncertain. There are 13 residues in the CDR3. Per germline, CDR1 MNHEY and CDR2 SVGAGI. Deletions cut 6 bases from V and 1 base from J, with 9 bases between. The CDR3 loop reads CASSVQENTEAFF. Written as DNA, the CDR3 is TGTGCCAGCAGCGTACAAGAGAACACTGAAGCTTTCTTT.